Below are 10 T cell receptor beta chains sequenced from a single sample in a study of monozygotic twins with inflammatory bowel disease. TCRdb re-analyzed the 5' RACE reads; it lists each CDR3 protein once, without DNA. The listing records over 150,000 distinct CDR3 sequences. The specimen sequenced was blood. The receptors stem from a human donor with ulcerative colitis or Crohn's disease, or a healthy co-twin of an affected twin (not recorded which).

J is TRBJ2-7 and V is TRBV3-1; TCRdb designates TRBD2, a call that cannot be tested without DNA. This CDR3 spans 17 amino acids. CDR1 and CDR2 (germline): LGHDT, YNNKEL (reference sequence). CDR3: CASSQGTGLPSSYEQYF.

The chain has TRBV7-9 and TRBJ2-7; TCRdb indicates TRBD2, and absent DNA this call remains unverified. Germline V gene sequence: CDR1 SEHNR, CDR2 FQNEAQ (reference sequence). The CDR3 is made up of 12 amino acids. This CDR3 is CASSLPPGLQYF.

The J gene is TRBJ2-1, the V gene TRBV20-1. Germline V gives CDR1 DFQATT, CDR2 SNEGSKA (reference sequence). This CDR3 spans 17 amino acids. The CDR3 sequence: CSARRSAGTIPYNEQFF.

The chain's CDR3 is CASSYSMTRAGQETQYF. V usage is TRBV6-5 and J usage is TRBJ2-5; as DNA is missing, the TRBD1 call by TCRdb cannot be tested. This CDR3 comprises 17 residues. Germline V CDR1 and CDR2: MNHEY, SVGAGI.

The chain uses TRBV7-6 and TRBJ2-5. The CDR3 contains 13 residues. Germline V CDR1 and CDR2: SGHVS, FNYEAQ. The CDR3 here is CASSLRLLETQYF.

CDR3 sequence: CASSFGGSGNTIYF. The rearrangement uses TRBV12-3 or TRBV12-4 and TRBJ1-3; TCRdb picks TRBD1, but there is no DNA to check that call. This CDR3 is built from 14 residues.

The chain combines TRBV24-1 with TRBJ1-1; as DNA is missing, the TRBD1 call by TCRdb cannot be tested. Germline loops: CDR1 KGHDR, CDR2 SFDVKD. The CDR3 consists of 14 residues. The CDR3 protein is CATRIGTQNTEAFF.

The chain links TRBV3-1 to TRBJ2-7; TCRdb's D call of TRBD1 is untestable without DNA. The CDR3 contains 13 residues. Germline V gives CDR1 LGHDT, CDR2 YNNKEL (reference sequence). CDR3 loop: CASSHRVSYEQYF.

CDR3 amino acids: CASSYSTGRNTEAFF. V is TRBV6-5 and J is TRBJ1-1; lacking DNA, the TRBD1 call made by TCRdb goes unchecked. The CDR3 runs to 15 residues. Germline V gives CDR1 MNHEY, CDR2 SVGAGI.

CDR3 sequence: CASSPGRGNTGELFF. The rearrangement links TRBV28 to TRBJ2-2; TCRdb picks TRBD1, but there is no DNA to check that call. In germline, CDR1 is MDHEN, CDR2 SYDVKM. This CDR3 spans 15 amino acids.